Below, 22 T cell receptor beta chains from the same sample are listed, as sequenced in a study of identical twins. In TCRdb, the 5' RACE reads were re-called with MiXCR into one record per CDR3 protein. The top ten hold about 1.6% of the sample, which has about 890,000 distinct CDR3 sequences, roughly 12% seen once. This same sample was also taken into another study, of yellow fever vaccine responses in identical twins.

The sequencing sample was made of PBMCs. Every receptor here comes from a woman aged 18-30 years in good health.

This clonotype was recorded a few times. The J gene is TRBJ2-1, the V gene TRBV29-1; D uncertain. The CDR3 loop spans 12 amino acids. CDR1 and CDR2 (germline): SQVTM, ANQGSEA. V was cut by 3 bases and J by 6 bases, with 9 bases left in between. The CDR3 here is CSVEGATNEQFF. The CDR3 nucleotides read TGCAGCGTTGAGGGTGCTACCAATGAGCAGTTCTTC.

This clonotype was seen only a few times. The CDR3 coding sequence is TGCAGTGCTAGCCGAGCGGGAGGGGACTACGAGCAGTACTTC. Protein product: CSASRAGGDYEQYF. This chain joins TRBV20-1 and TRBJ2-7; the match to TRBD2 covers 10 bases. V lost 3 bases and J lost 3; bases outside the gene matches: 5. CDR1 is DFQATT, CDR2 SNEGSKA, per germline (reference sequence). This CDR3 has 14 residues.

This clonotype was observed at least ten times. The chain uses TRBV7-8 and TRBJ2-7; D unresolved. Trimming stripped 3 bases from V and 0 bases from J, with 3 bases between. The CDR3 extends over 12 amino acids. Germline V CDR1 and CDR2: SGHVS, FQNEAQ. The CDR3 coding sequence is TGTGCCAGCAGCTTCATCTCCTACGAGCAGTACGTC. Its translation is CASSFISYEQYV.

V and J are TRBV7-8 and TRBJ2-7; 8 nucleotides line up with TRBD2. Trimming took 8 bases from V and 2 from J; bases not matched to a gene: 11. Germline lookup yields CDR1 SGHVS and CDR2 FQNEAQ. The CDR3 runs to 15 residues. This chain's CDR3 is CASSEASGPPYEQYF. DNA of the CDR3: TGTGCCAGCTCAGAGGCTAGCGGGCCCCCCTACGAGCAGTACTTC.

This clonotype came up a few times. CDR3 loop: CASKTRGTGNQPQHF. The CDR3 bases are TGTGCCAGTAAAACCAGGGGTACTGGCAATCAGCCCCAGCATTTT. The chain joins TRBV6-1 to TRBJ1-5; weak D call: TRBD1 (6 bases). Trimming shortened V by 9 bases and J by 2 bases, and 17 bases separated the two germline ends. Per germline, CDR1 MNHNS and CDR2 SASEGT. The CDR3 extends over 15 amino acids.

This clonotype occurred a few times. The chain uses TRBV20-1 and TRBJ2-2; D not resolved. The CDR3 is made up of 13 amino acids. CDR1 and CDR2 (germline): DFQATT, SNEGSKA (reference sequence). Deletions cut 0 bases from V and 5 bases from J, with 7 bases between. CDR3 DNA: TGCAGTGCTAGAGATAACCCAACCGGGGAGCTGTTTTTT. Translation: CSARDNPTGELFF.

This clonotype was detected only a few times. The chain recombines TRBV3-1 with TRBJ1-1; TRBD1 aligns across 8 bases. This CDR3 is 15 amino acids long. The germline V gene encodes CDR1 LGHDT and CDR2 YNNKEL (reference sequence). V lost 1 base to trimming and J lost 5 bases; unmatched junction nucleotides: 6. CDR3 nucleotides: TGTGCCAGCAGCCAAGGGACAGGGCTTTCGACTGAAGCTTTCTTT. Amino acids: CASSQGTGLSTEAFF.

This clonotype has only a few counts. The J gene is TRBJ2-1, the V gene TRBV4-2, with 11 nucleotides matching TRBD2. Germline lookup yields CDR1 LGHNA and CDR2 YNFKEQ. Losses at the gene ends were 4 bases for V and 3 bases for J; bases not matched to a gene: 5. The CDR3 sequence is 16 residues long. The CDR3 nucleotides read TGTGCCAGCAGCCCCCCTAGCGGGGGGTTCTACAATGAGCAGTTCTTC. Its protein is CASSPPSGGFYNEQFF.

This clonotype has only a few counts. The chain links TRBV19 to TRBJ2-3, with TRBD1 matching over 11 bases. This CDR3 region has 15 residues. Germline V gene sequence: CDR1 LNHDA, CDR2 SQIVND (reference sequence). The ends lost 6 bases at V and 4 bases at J; junction bases unmatched: 6. The CDR3 spells CASSSDRGRSDTQYF. The CDR3 bases are TGTGCCAGTAGCTCGGACAGGGGGCGTTCAGATACGCAGTATTTT.

The V and J genes are TRBV4-1 and TRBJ2-3; possibly TRBD2 for D (6 bases). CDR1 is MGHRA and CDR2 is YSYEKL in the germline V gene. The CDR3 has 14 residues. Trimming left V 5 bases short and J 5 bases short, with 14 bases between. As DNA, the CDR3 is TGCGCCAGCAGCTCGCTACATAGCGGAGATACGCAGTATTTT. Protein: CASSSLHSGDTQYF.

J is TRBJ2-7 and V is TRBV18; D may be TRBD2 (6 bases). The germline V and J ends were trimmed by 0 bases and 3 bases, with 15 bases remaining between them. The CDR3 consists of 16 residues. Germline V gene lookup returns CDR1 KGHSH and CDR2 LQKENI. The chain's CDR3 is CASSPPGSGGNYEQYF. As DNA, the CDR3 is TGTGCCAGCTCACCACCGGGAAGCGGAGGGAACTACGAGCAGTACTTC.

This clonotype was seen repeatedly, ten times or more. This chain connects TRBV29-1 to TRBJ1-2; perhaps TRBD1 as D (6 bases). V shed 4 bases and J shed 3 bases, with 18 bases lying between them. This CDR3 contains 15 residues. Germline values: CDR1 SQVTM, CDR2 ANQGSEA. This chain's CDR3 is CSVGLLWGLDYGYTF. CDR3 in DNA: TGCAGCGTTGGGCTTTTGTGGGGGCTGGACTATGGCTACACCTTC. Complete variable domain (other parts from reference TRBV29-1 and TRBJ1-2): SAVISQKPSRDICQRGTSLTIQCQVDSQVTMMFWYRQQPGQSLTLIATANQGSEATYESGFVIDKFPISRPNLTFSTLTVSNMSPEDSSIYLCSVGLLWGLDYGYTFGSGTRLTVV.

This clonotype was counted at least ten times. V usage is TRBV24-1 and J usage is TRBJ2-1; possible D gene TRBD1, 6 bases. The germline V and J ends were trimmed by 0 bases and 3 bases, with 8 bases remaining between them. Germline lookup yields CDR1 KGHDR and CDR2 SFDVKD. This CDR3 spans 15 amino acids. The CDR3 loop reads CATSDLTGNYNEQFF. The CDR3 region has the DNA TGTGCCACCAGTGATTTGACAGGGAACTACAATGAGCAGTTCTTC.

This chain links TRBV7-2 with TRBJ2-2; either TRBD1 or TRBD2 may supply D (5 bases each). V gave up 5 bases and J gave up 0 bases, with 13 bases separating them. The germline gives CDR1 SGHTA, CDR2 FQGNSA. This CDR3 is 16 amino acids long. CDR3 nucleotide sequence: TGTGCCAGCAGCCAAATTGGGGGTTCGAACACCGGGGAGCTGTTTTTT. Amino acid sequence: CASSQIGGSNTGELFF.

The table lists this clonotype with a few counts. The J gene is TRBJ2-5, the V gene TRBV5-1, with TRBD2 matching over 12 bases. Germline CDR1 is SGHRS and CDR2 is YFSETQ. Trimming cost V 3 bases and J 4 bases; bases outside gene matches: 4. This CDR3 is 15 amino acids long. Here the CDR3 DNA reads TGCGCCAGCAGCTCCGGGACTAGCGGGCCAGAGACCCAGTACTTC. Translated: CASSSGTSGPETQYF. Based on the CDR3 plus reference TRBV5-1 and TRBJ2-5, the full variable domain is KAGVTQTPRYLIKTRGQQVTLSCSPISGHRSVSWYQQTPGQGLQFLFEYFSETQRNKGNFPGRFSGRQFSNSRSEMNVSTLELGDSALYLCASSSGTSGPETQYFGPGTRLLVL.

The V call is TRBV19, the J call TRBJ2-3, with 10 bases fitting TRBD2. After removal of 7 bases from V and 1 base from J, the junction contained 2 bases not matched to a gene. The CDR3 is 14 amino acids. The germline V gene has CDR1 LNHDA and CDR2 SQIVND (reference sequence). The CDR3 spells CASMGTSGTDTQYF. The CDR3 DNA is TGTGCCAGTATGGGGACTAGCGGCACAGATACGCAGTATTTT. Filled out from reference TRBV19 and TRBJ2-3, the complete variable domain reads DGGITQSPKYLFRKEGQNVTLSCEQNLNHDAMYWYRQDPGQGLRLIYYSQIVNDFQKGDIAEGYSVSREKKESFPLTVTSAQKNPTAFYLCASMGTSGTDTQYFGPGTRLTVL.

The sample holds a few counts of this clonotype. The CDR3 sequence: CASSLHRGPGANVLTF. The CDR3 DNA reads TGTGCCAGCAGCCTACACAGGGGGCCTGGGGCCAACGTCCTGACTTTC. The rearrangement uses TRBV12-3 or TRBV12-4 and TRBJ2-6; 9 bases align to TRBD1. The ends lost 6 bases at V and 2 bases at J; junction bases unmatched: 5. This CDR3 has 16 amino acids.

The sample holds a few counts of this clonotype. V usage is TRBV24-1 and J usage is TRBJ2-1; 8 bases agree with TRBD1. V shed 11 bases, J shed 8 bases, and the junction held 13 bases outside the gene matches. CDR1 is KGHDR, CDR2 SFDVKD, per germline. The CDR3 extends over 14 amino acids. The CDR3 sequence: CAIGGPMGQDEQFF. DNA of the CDR3: TGTGCCATCGGAGGGCCTATGGGACAGGATGAGCAGTTCTTC.

At least ten counts were recorded for this clonotype. The chain couples TRBV7-9 to TRBJ2-1, with 7 positions matching TRBD2. This CDR3 has 16 residues. Germline V gene sequence: CDR1 SEHNR, CDR2 FQNEAQ (reference sequence). V dropped 2 bases and J dropped 4; count of bases not matched to a gene: 8. The chain's CDR3 is CASSLLGPGGYNEQFF. The CDR3 DNA reads TGTGCCAGCAGCTTATTGGGACCCGGGGGGTACAATGAGCAGTTCTTC.

Only a few counts were recorded for this clonotype. The gene calls are TRBV14 and TRBJ2-5; D uncertain. The CDR3 is made up of 13 amino acids. Trimming took off 4 bases at V and 2 bases at J, with 8 bases between the two ends. Looked up from germline, CDR1 is SGHDN and CDR2 is FVKESK. CDR3 loop: CASSPTSQETQYF. CDR3 DNA sequence: TGTGCCAGCAGCCCGACGAGTCAAGAGACCCAGTACTTC.

This clonotype was counted at least ten times. This rearrangement joins TRBV10-3 to TRBJ2-7, with D unclear. Germline V gene data show CDR1 as ENHRY and CDR2 as SYGVKD. The CDR3 loop spans 14 amino acids. Trimming took off 6 bases at V and 0 bases at J, with 12 bases between the two ends. CDR3 nucleotides: TGTGCCATCAGCGCGACTGGTAGCTCCTACGAGCAGTACTTC. Translating gives CAISATGSSYEQYF.

This clonotype came up many times. In DNA, the CDR3 is TGCGCCAGCAGCCAAGGCGGGGGGGCCAACGTCCTGACTTTC. This sequence encodes CASSQGGGANVLTF. The rearrangement links TRBV4-1 to TRBJ2-6, with a possible D match to TRBD2 (5 bases). Germline CDR1 MGHRA, CDR2 YSYEKL. This CDR3 is built from 14 residues. Trimming cost V 1 base and J 4 bases, with 5 bases left between them.